These 20 T cell receptor beta chains were all obtained from the same sample, sequenced in a study of blood T cell repertoires in COVID-19. This table comes from immunoSEQ multiplex PCR, and its TCRdb copy is limited to in-frame clones, with some not included. The sample lists approximately 170,000 clones; roughly 91% were seen once. The sequenced material came from peripheral blood. The receptors come from a man aged 18 to 29 with COVID-19, enrolled during active disease.

The chain employs TRBV30 and TRBJ1-2; a weak D match, TRBD1 (6 bases). This CDR3 spans 14 amino acids. V was cut by 2 bases and J by 4 bases, with 14 bases left in between. The V gene's germline CDR1 is GTSNPN and CDR2 SVGIG (reference sequence). CDR3 in amino acids: CAWSHGLRGYGYTF. Written as DNA, the CDR3 is TGTGCCTGGAGTCATGGCCTCAGGGGCTATGGCTACACCTTC. The variable domain in full, completed from reference TRBV30 and TRBJ1-2, reads SQTIHQWPATLVQPVGSPLSLECTVEGTSNPNLYWYRQAAGRGLQLLFYSVGIGQISSEVPQNLSASRPQDRQFILSSKKLLLSDSGFYLCAWSHGLRGYGYTFGSGTRLTVV.

The V gene is TRBV6-5, the J gene TRBJ2-7; possibly TRBD1 for D (7 bases). Trimming took off 2 bases at V and 3 bases at J, with 11 bases between the two ends. This CDR3 has 14 residues. Looked up from germline, CDR1 is MNHEY and CDR2 is SVGAGI. CDR3 DNA: TGTGCCAGCAGTTACAGGGGGGACAGCTACGAGCAGTACTTC. Protein sequence: CASSYRGDSYEQYF.

The chain uses TRBV27 and TRBJ2-7, with 7 bases fitting TRBD2. CDR1 is MNHEY and CDR2 is SMNVEV in the germline V gene (reference sequence). The J segment lost 1 base and the V segment lost 3 bases, leaving 6 bases of the junction unmatched. The CDR3 contains 15 residues. The DNA for the CDR3 is TGTGCCAGCAGTTTGGGAGCGGGACCATCCTACGAGCAGTACTTC. This sequence encodes CASSLGAGPSYEQYF.

V gene TRBV28 combines with J gene TRBJ1-5; 10 nucleotides line up with TRBD1. The CDR3 extends over 14 amino acids. In germline, CDR1 is MDHEN, CDR2 SYDVKM. J gave up 5 bases and V 6 bases, and 4 bases lay outside the gene matches. The CDR3: CASRLTGGYQPQHF. The CDR3, as DNA: TGTGCCAGCAGATTGACAGGGGGCTATCAGCCCCAGCATTTT. Full variable domain (missing parts from reference TRBV28 and TRBJ1-5): DVKVTQSSRYLVKRTGEKVFLECVQDMDHENMFWYRQDPGLGLRLIYFSYDVKMKEKGDIPEGYSVSREKKERFSLILESASTNQTSMYLCASRLTGGYQPQHFGDGTRLSIL.

This sequence joins TRBV11-1 and TRBJ2-1, with D perhaps matching TRBD2 (5 bases). CDR3 length equals 14 residues. Trimming stripped 7 bases from V and 2 bases from J, with 12 bases between. Germline CDR1 SGHAT, CDR2 FQDESV (reference sequence). The CDR3 DNA reads as TGTGCCAGCAAGCCCCGGGGAGCCTACAATGAGCAGTTCTTC. Its protein is CASKPRGAYNEQFF.

The chain has TRBV6-5 and TRBJ1-5, with D perhaps TRBD1 (6 bases). Trimming took off 7 bases at V and 1 base at J, with 14 bases between the two ends. Germline V CDR1 and CDR2: MNHEY, SVGAGI. The CDR3 spans 15 residues. CDR3 sequence reads: CASTPTGLSNQPQHF. CDR3 in DNA: TGTGCCAGCACCCCCACAGGGTTGAGCAATCAGCCCCAGCATTTT.

V usage is TRBV24-1 and J usage is TRBJ2-2, with a weak D call TRBD1 (6 bases). The CDR3 has 16 amino acids. Per germline, CDR1 KGHDR and CDR2 SFDVKD. Trimming took off 6 bases at V and 4 bases at J, with 17 bases between the two ends. DNA of the CDR3: TGTGCCACCAGTACCTCAACGGGACACCCCACCGGGGAGCTGTTTTTT. This translates into CATSTSTGHPTGELFF.

CDR3 in DNA: TGTGCCAGCAGTGTGGGGGGGACCTATGGCTACACCTTC. Its translation: CASSVGGTYGYTF. The chain carries TRBV25-1 and TRBJ1-2; D is perhaps TRBD1 (5 bases). The CDR3 extends over 13 amino acids. Germline V gene sequence: CDR1 MGHDK, CDR2 SYGVNS. Trimming left V 4 bases short and J 4 bases short, with 10 bases between.

CDR3 protein: CASRGTGASNSPLHF. The CDR3 DNA is TGTGCCAGCAGGGGGACAGGGGCGTCTAATTCACCCCTCCACTTT. This sequence joins TRBV7-9 and TRBJ1-6; 10 nucleotides agree with TRBD1. V shed 6 bases, J shed 6 bases, and the junction held 5 bases outside the gene matches. CDR1 and CDR2 from the germline V gene are SEHNR and FQNEAQ (reference sequence). The CDR3 contains 15 residues.

This chain connects TRBV28 to TRBJ2-1, with D maybe TRBD2 (5 bases). The CDR3 is made up of 15 amino acids. CDR1 MDHEN and CDR2 SYDVKM come from the germline V gene. V dropped 7 bases and J dropped 6 bases, with 19 bases sitting between them. The CDR3 sequence: CASTPASRGANEQFF. The CDR3 nucleotides are TGTGCCAGCACCCCCGCTTCCCGGGGAGCCAATGAGCAGTTCTTC.

This clone was seen only once. This sequence joins TRBV29-1 and TRBJ2-3, with a tentative D call TRBD1 (6 bases). The CDR3 covers 13 residues. Germline V gene sequence: CDR1 SQVTM, CDR2 ANQGSEA. V was clipped by 4 bases and J by 0 bases, with 8 bases between them. The CDR3 protein is CSVAGHSTDTQYF. The CDR3 DNA follows: TGCAGCGTTGCGGGACACAGCACAGATACGCAGTATTTT.

In this sample, this clone turned up once. The CDR3, as DNA: TGTGCCTGGTCCCTATTGCCTAGCAATGAGCAGTTCTTC. Amino acid sequence: CAWSLLPSNEQFF. The chain combines TRBV30 with TRBJ2-1; D gene uncertain. CDR1 and CDR2 from the germline V gene are GTSNPN and SVGIG (reference sequence). This CDR3 is built from 13 residues. Between the trimmed V and J ends, which lost 5 bases and 6 bases, there was a span of 14 bases.

CDR3 sequence: CASSQVFTGDGGYTF. As DNA, the CDR3 is TGTGCCAGCAGCCAAGTGTTTACAGGGGATGGTGGCTACACCTTC. The chain combines TRBV3-1 (or the pseudogene TRBV3-2) with TRBJ1-2; 7 bases line up with TRBD1. V was pared by 1 base and J by 7 bases, with 9 bases of the junction left unmatched. This CDR3 is built from 15 residues. Germline lookup yields CDR1 LGHDT and CDR2 YNNKEL (reference sequence).

The chain couples TRBV7-3 to TRBJ2-3; D might be TRBD2 (5 bases). The CDR3 is 14 amino acids. With 2 bases removed from V and 5 bases from J, the gap between germline ends came to 11 bases. CDR1 and CDR2 from the germline V gene are SGHTA and FQGTGA. Here the CDR3 DNA reads TGTGCCAGCAGCTTAGCTAGCTCTCTAGATACGCAGTATTTT. This translates into CASSLASSLDTQYF.

V gene TRBV9 combines with J gene TRBJ1-1, with 7 bases matching TRBD1. V trimming: 2 bases; J trimming: 2 bases; junction bases outside the gene matches: 6. Per germline, CDR1 SGDLS and CDR2 YYNGEE. This CDR3 contains 15 residues. The CDR3 sequence is CASSVTGTVNTEAFF. In DNA form, the CDR3 reads TGTGCCAGCAGCGTTACCGGGACAGTTAACACTGAAGCTTTCTTT.

The chain uses TRBV28 and TRBJ2-5, with D perhaps matching TRBD2 (6 bases). V dropped 5 bases and J dropped 2 bases, with 12 bases sitting between them. Per germline, CDR1 MDHEN and CDR2 SYDVKM. The CDR3 has 14 amino acids. The CDR3 DNA reads as TGTGCCAGCAGTACCCCCGGGACTCAAGAGACCCAGTACTTC. Its protein is CASSTPGTQETQYF. Full variable domain (rest looked up from reference TRBV28 and TRBJ2-5): DVKVTQSSRYLVKRTGEKVFLECVQDMDHENMFWYRQDPGLGLRLIYFSYDVKMKEKGDIPEGYSVSREKKERFSLILESASTNQTSMYLCASSTPGTQETQYFGPGTRLLVL.

The chain is built from TRBV5-8 and TRBJ2-7; weak D call: TRBD1 (6 bases). This CDR3 has 14 residues. CDR1 is SGHTS, CDR2 YDEGEE, per germline. With 2 bases removed from V and 4 bases from J, the gap between germline ends came to 13 bases. CDR3 amino acids: CASSFLGGVYEQYF. The DNA of the CDR3 is TGTGCCAGCAGCTTCTTAGGGGGAGTTTACGAGCAGTACTTC.

This clone was recorded once. This chain links TRBV6-5 with TRBJ1-2; 7 bases line up with TRBD1. CDR3 length: 11 amino acids. The germline V gene encodes CDR1 MNHEY and CDR2 SVGAGI. The V and J ends lost 7 bases and 5 bases, in that order; junction bases with no gene match: 1. As DNA, the CDR3 is TGTGCCAGCACGACAGGGTATGGCTACACCTTC. It yields the protein CASTTGYGYTF.

The chain recombines TRBV18 with TRBJ1-2, with a weak D call TRBD1 (5 bases). Germline lookup yields CDR1 KGHSH and CDR2 LQKENI. V dropped 2 bases and J dropped 4 bases, with 20 bases sitting between them. CDR3 size: 17 residues. The CDR3 reads CASSPERGGTSGYGYTF. CDR3 in DNA: TGTGCCAGCTCACCAGAAAGAGGAGGGACGAGCGGCTATGGCTACACCTTC.

J is TRBJ2-3 and V is TRBV30, with a weak D call TRBD2 (5 bases). This CDR3 has 15 residues. Germline values: CDR1 GTSNPN, CDR2 SVGIG (reference sequence). Deletions cut 1 base from V and 1 base from J, with 12 bases between. DNA for the CDR3: TGTGCCTGGAGTGCCCGGAGGACGGGCACAGATACGCAGTATTTT. Translating it yields CAWSARRTGTDTQYF.